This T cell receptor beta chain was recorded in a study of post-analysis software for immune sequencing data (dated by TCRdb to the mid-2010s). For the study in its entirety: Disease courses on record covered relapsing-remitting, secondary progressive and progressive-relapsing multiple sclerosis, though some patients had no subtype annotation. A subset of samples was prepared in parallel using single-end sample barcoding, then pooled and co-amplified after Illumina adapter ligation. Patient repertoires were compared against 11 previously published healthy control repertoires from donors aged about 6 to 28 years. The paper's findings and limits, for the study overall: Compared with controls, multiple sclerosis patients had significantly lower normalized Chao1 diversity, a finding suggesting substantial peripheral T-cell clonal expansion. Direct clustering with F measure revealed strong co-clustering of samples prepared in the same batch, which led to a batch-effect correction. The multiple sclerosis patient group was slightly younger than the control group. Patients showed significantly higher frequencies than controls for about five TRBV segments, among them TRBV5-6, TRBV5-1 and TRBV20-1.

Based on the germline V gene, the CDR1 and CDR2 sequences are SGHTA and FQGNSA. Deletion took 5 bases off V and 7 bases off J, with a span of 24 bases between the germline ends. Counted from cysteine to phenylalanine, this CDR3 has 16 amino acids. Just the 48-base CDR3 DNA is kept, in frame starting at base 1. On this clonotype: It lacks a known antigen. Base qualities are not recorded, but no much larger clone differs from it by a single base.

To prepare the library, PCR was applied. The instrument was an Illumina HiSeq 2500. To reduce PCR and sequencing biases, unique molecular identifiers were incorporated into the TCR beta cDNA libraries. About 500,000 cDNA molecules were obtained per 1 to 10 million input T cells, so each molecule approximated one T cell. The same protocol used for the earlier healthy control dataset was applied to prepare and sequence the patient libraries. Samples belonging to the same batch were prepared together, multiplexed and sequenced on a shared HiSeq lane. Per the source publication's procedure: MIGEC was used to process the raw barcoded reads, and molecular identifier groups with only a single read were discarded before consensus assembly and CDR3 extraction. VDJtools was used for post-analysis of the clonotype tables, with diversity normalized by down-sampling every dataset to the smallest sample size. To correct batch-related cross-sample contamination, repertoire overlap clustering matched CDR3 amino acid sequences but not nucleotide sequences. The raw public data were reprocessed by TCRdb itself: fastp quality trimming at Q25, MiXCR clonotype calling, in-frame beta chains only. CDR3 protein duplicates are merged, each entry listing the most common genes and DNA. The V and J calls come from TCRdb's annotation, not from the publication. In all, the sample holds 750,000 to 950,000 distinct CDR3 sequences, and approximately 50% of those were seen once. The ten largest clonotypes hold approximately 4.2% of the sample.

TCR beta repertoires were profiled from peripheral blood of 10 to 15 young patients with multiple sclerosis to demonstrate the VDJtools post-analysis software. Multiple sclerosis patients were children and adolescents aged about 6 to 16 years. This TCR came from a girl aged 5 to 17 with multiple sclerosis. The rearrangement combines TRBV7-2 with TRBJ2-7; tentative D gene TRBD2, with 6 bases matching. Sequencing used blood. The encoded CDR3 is CASSTEEEGPPREQYF. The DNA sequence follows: TGTGCCAGCAGCACAGAGGAGGAGGGCCCGCCAAGGGAGCAGTACTTC.